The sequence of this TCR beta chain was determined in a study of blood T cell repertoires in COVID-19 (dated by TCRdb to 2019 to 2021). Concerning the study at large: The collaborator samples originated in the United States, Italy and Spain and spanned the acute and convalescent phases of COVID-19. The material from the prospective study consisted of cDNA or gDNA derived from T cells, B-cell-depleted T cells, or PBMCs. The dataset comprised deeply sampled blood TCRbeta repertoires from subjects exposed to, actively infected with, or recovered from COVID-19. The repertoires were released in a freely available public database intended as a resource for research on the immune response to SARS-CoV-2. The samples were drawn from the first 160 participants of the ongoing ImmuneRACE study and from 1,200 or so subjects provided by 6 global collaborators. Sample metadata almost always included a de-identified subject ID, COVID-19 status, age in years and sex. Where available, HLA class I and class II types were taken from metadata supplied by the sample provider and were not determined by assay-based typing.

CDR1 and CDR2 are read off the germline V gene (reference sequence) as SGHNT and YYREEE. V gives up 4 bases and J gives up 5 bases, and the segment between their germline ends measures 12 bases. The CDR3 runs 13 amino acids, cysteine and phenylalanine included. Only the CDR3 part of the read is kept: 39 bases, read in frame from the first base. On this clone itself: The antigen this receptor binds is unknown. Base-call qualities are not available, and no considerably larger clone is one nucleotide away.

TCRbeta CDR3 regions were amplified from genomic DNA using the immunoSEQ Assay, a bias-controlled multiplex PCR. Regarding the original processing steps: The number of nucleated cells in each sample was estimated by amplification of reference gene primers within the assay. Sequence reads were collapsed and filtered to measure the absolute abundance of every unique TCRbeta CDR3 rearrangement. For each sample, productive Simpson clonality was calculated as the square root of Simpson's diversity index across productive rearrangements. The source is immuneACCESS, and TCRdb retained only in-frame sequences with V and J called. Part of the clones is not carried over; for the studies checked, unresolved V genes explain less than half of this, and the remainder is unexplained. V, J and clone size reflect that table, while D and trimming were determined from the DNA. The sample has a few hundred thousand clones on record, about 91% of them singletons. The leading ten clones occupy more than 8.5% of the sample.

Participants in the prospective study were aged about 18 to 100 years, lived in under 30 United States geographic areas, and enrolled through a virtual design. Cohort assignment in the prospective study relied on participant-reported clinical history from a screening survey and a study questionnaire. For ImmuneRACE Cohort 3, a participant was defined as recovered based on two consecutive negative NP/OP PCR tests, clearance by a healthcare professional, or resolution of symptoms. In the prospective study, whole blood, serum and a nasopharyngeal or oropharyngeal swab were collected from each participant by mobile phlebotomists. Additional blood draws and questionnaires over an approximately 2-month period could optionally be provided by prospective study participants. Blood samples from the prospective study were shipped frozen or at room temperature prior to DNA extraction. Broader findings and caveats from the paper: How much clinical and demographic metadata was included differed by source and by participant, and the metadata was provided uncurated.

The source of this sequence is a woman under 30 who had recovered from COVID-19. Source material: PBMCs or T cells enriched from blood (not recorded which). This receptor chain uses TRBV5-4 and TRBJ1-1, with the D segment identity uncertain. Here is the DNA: TGTGCCAGCAGCCACCCCGAGAGGACTGAAGCTTTCTTT. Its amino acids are CASSHPERTEAFF.